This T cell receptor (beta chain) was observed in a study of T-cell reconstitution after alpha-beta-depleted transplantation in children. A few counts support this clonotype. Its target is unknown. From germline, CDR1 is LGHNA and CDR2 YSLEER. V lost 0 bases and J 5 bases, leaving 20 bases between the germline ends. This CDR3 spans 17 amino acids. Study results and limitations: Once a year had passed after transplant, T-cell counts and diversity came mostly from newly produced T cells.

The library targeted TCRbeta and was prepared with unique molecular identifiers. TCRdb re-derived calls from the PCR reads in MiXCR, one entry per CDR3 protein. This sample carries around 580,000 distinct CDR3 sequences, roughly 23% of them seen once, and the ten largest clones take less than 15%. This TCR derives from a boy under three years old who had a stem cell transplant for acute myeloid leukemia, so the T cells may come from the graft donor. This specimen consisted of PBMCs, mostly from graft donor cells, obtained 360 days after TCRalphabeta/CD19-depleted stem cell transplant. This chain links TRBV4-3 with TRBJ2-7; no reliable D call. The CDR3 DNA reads TGCGCCAGCAGCCAAGATCGTGTCGCGTACCTACTCCACGAGCAGTACTTC. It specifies CASSQDRVAYLLHEQYF.